The present T cell receptor beta chain was sequenced within a study of blood T cell repertoires in COVID-19. Study-wide background: Samples representing acute and convalescent COVID-19 were sourced from the United States, Italy and Spain. In each case, the material was cDNA or gDNA derived from T cells, B-cell-depleted T cells, or PBMCs.

This clone was counted a single time. Patients of the Seattle cohort, enrolled during active infection, were followed longitudinally. The CDR3 runs to 14 residues. Trimming removed 0 bases from V and 8 bases from J, with 11 bases in between. Germline V gene data show CDR1 as SGHTA and CDR2 as FQGNSA. Per the original methods: Amplified reference gene primers provided the basis for estimating nucleated cell counts. The method was immunoSEQ multiplex PCR; TCRdb's version includes in-frame clones alone and lacks a portion of them. V and J calls and clone size come straight from that table; D and trimming were deduced from the DNA. Of about 120,000 clones listed, roughly 90% are singletons.

The V gene is TRBV7-2, the J gene TRBJ2-1, with a possible D match to TRBD1 (5 bases). Sequencing was performed on peripheral blood. This TCR was recovered from an older woman with COVID-19, enrolled during active disease. This chain's CDR3 is CASSLALWGYEQFF. The CDR3 DNA follows: TGTGCCAGCAGCTTAGCGCTATGGGGCTATGAGCAGTTCTTC.